Listed here is a single T cell receptor (beta chain). Its specificity is unknown. The record originates from a study of T-cell reconstitution after alpha-beta-depleted transplantation in children. Whole-study results and caveats: Newly produced T cells mostly provided counts and TCRbeta diversity after one year, as hyperexpanded clones declined. Some patients showed high day-60 TCRbeta diversity, which derived from surviving recipient T cells and thymic progenitors. Several hundred expanded graft clones reportedly supplied alpha-beta T cells about two months after transplant.

Germline values: CDR1 KGHSH, CDR2 LQKENI. Losses at the gene ends were 3 bases for V and 5 bases for J; bases not matched to a gene: 9. The CDR3 length is 15 residues. Unique molecular identifiers were incorporated into the prepared TCRbeta library. MiXCR, run by TCRdb on the PCR reads, gives a single entry per CDR3 protein. In the table there are 700,000 to 950,000 distinct CDR3 sequences, roughly 15% of which are singletons. The sequencing used PBMCs, mostly from graft donor cells, collected 360 days after TCRalphabeta/CD19-depleted stem cell transplant. The genes are TRBV18 and TRBJ1-2; 7 bases line up with TRBD1. This receptor was identified in a male patient aged 10 to 17 who had a stem cell transplant for acute lymphoblastic leukemia, so the T cells may come from the graft donor. CDR3 sequence: CASSPPMDRTYGYTF. CDR3 bases: TGTGCCAGCTCACCCCCGATGGACAGGACTTATGGCTACACCTTC.